Presented here are 15 T cell receptor beta chains from one specimen sequenced in a study of T cells in Graves' hyperthyroidism and ophthalmopathy. Amplified TCR beta CDR3 regions derived from RNA transcripts. The study used the HTBI primer set for a first-round RT-PCR of the TCR CDR3. Via MiXCR, TCRdb re-called the multiplex PCR reads, giving one row per CDR3 protein. This table has more than 300,000 distinct CDR3 sequences, approximately 18% appearing once. Sequenced input: blood. These receptors came from a woman aged 30 to 39 with Graves' hyperthyroidism that later progressed to Graves' ophthalmopathy.

This clonotype appeared many times. This chain joins TRBV15 and TRBJ2-7, with 8 bases matching TRBD1. V dropped 1 base and J dropped 6; count of bases not matched to a gene: 2. The CDR3 has 13 residues. The germline CDR1 and CDR2 sequences are LNHNV and YYDKDF (reference sequence). The CDR3 nucleotides are TGTGCCACCAGCAGAGGAGGGACAGGCGAGCAGTACTTC. Translated, it gives CATSRGGTGEQYF.

This clonotype has a single count. This rearrangement joins TRBV6-1 to TRBJ2-7; D is uncertain. The germline V and J ends were trimmed by 5 bases and 7 bases, with 12 bases remaining between them. From germline, CDR1 is MNHNS and CDR2 SASEGT. The CDR3 covers 12 residues. The CDR3 DNA reads as TGTGCCAGCAGTCTTCTTTTGGGGGAGCAGTACTTC. Translation: CASSLLLGEQYF.

This clonotype was observed a few times. The chain combines TRBV6-5 with TRBJ2-7, with D possibly matching TRBD2 (6 bases). The CDR3 is made up of 14 amino acids. Per the germline V gene, CDR1 is MNHEY and CDR2 is SVGAGI. Trimming cost V 2 bases and J 0 bases, with 8 bases left between them. CDR3 sequence reads: CASSYRGSSYEQYF. DNA of the CDR3: TGTGCCAGCAGTTACCGGGGGAGCTCCTACGAGCAGTACTTC.

This clonotype showed up many times. V usage is TRBV5-1 and J usage is TRBJ1-1, with 12 bases aligning to TRBD1. The length of the CDR3 is 15 residues. V shed 2 bases and J 8 bases; nucleotides not matched to a gene: 7. In germline, CDR1 is SGHRS, CDR2 YFSETQ. CDR3 sequence (DNA): TGCGCCAGCAGCTTCGGGGGACAGGGGGCTTTGGAAGCTTTCTTT. Its protein is CASSFGGQGALEAFF.

This clonotype was observed at least ten times. This chain joins TRBV5-1 and TRBJ1-1; D gene uncertain. Trimming left V 1 base short and J 0 bases short, with 16 bases between. The V gene's germline CDR1 is SGHRS and CDR2 YFSETQ. CDR3 length equals 17 residues. The CDR3 loop is CASSLNPEGLMNTEAFF. CDR3 DNA sequence: TGCGCCAGCAGCTTGAATCCGGAGGGTCTCATGAACACTGAAGCTTTCTTT.

This clonotype was seen a few times. The chain couples TRBV29-1 to TRBJ2-2; D is ambiguous. The CDR3 is made up of 13 amino acids. Germline values: CDR1 SQVTM, CDR2 ANQGSEA. V lost 2 bases to trimming and J lost 1 base, with 5 bases between them. CDR3 DNA sequence: TGCAGCGTTGAATTGGTGAACACCGGGGAGCTGTTTTTT. Its translation is CSVELVNTGELFF.

This clonotype was counted only a few times. The V gene is TRBV20-1, the J gene TRBJ1-2, with 9 bases fitting TRBD1. The CDR3 runs to 16 residues. V lost 0 bases to trimming and J lost 1 base; unmatched junction nucleotides: 6. Germline CDR1 reads DFQATT; CDR2 reads SNEGSKA (reference sequence). Written as DNA, the CDR3 is TGCAGTGCTAGAGATTGGACAGGGGCGAATAACTATGGCTACACCTTC. Protein: CSARDWTGANNYGYTF.

This clonotype has a count of ten or more. The V call is TRBV3-1, the J call TRBJ1-1, with D unresolved. Trimming cost V 0 bases and J 10 bases, with 21 bases left between them. CDR3 size: 16 residues. Germline lookup yields CDR1 LGHDT and CDR2 YNNKEL (reference sequence). Here the CDR3 reads CASSQEYPAGPPGAFF. Here the CDR3 DNA reads TGTGCCAGCAGCCAAGAATACCCGGCGGGCCCCCCAGGAGCTTTCTTT.

This clonotype turned up a few times. The rearrangement joins TRBV11-2 to TRBJ2-5; 8 nucleotides align to TRBD2. This CDR3 contains 17 residues. Per germline, CDR1 SGHAT and CDR2 FQNNGV. J lost 5 bases, V lost 5 bases, and 16 bases had no gene match. The DNA of the CDR3 is TGTGCCAGCAGCCCCTACAAGGGACTAGAGGTTATGGAGACCCAGTACTTC. Translation: CASSPYKGLEVMETQYF.

V gene TRBV12-3 or TRBV12-4 combines with J gene TRBJ1-3, with D maybe TRBD1 (5 bases). Trimming took 10 bases from V and 1 from J, leaving 14 bases between them. The CDR3 length is 14 residues. The CDR3 loop is CANLGGASGNTIYF. CDR3 DNA sequence: TGTGCCAACCTTGGAGGGGCTTCTGGAAACACCATATATTTT.

This clonotype occurred many times. The rearrangement links TRBV27 to TRBJ2-7; 7 bases fit TRBD1. This CDR3 is built from 15 residues. After removal of 4 bases from V and 9 bases from J, the junction contained 15 bases not matched to a gene. CDR1 and CDR2 (germline): MNHEY, SMNVEV (reference sequence). CDR3: CASSSKDRHGGWQYF. CDR3 in DNA: TGTGCCAGCAGTTCGAAGGACAGGCACGGAGGATGGCAGTACTTC.

This clonotype has a handful of counts. CDR3 residues: CASSGGDRGRETQYF. The CDR3 coding sequence is TGTGCCAGCAGCGGGGGGGACAGGGGGCGAGAGACCCAGTACTTC. The genes are TRBV7-9 and TRBJ2-5, with 12 bases that match TRBD1. The ends lost 5 bases at V and 4 bases at J; junction bases unmatched: 5. The CDR3 is made up of 15 amino acids. Looked up from germline, CDR1 is SEHNR and CDR2 is FQNEAQ (reference sequence). The full variable domain, in which reference TRBV7-9 and TRBJ2-5 provide the parts outside the CDR3, is DTGVSQNPRHKITKRGQNVTFRCDPISEHNRLYWYRQTLGQGPEFLTYFQNEAQLEKSRLLSDRFSAERPKGSFSTLEIQRTEQGDSAMYLCASSGGDRGRETQYFGPGTRLLVL.

V usage is TRBV20-1 and J usage is TRBJ1-5, with TRBD1 as a possible D gene (5 bases). The CDR3 sequence is 13 residues long. V lost 3 bases to trimming and J lost 3 bases, with 9 bases between them. Per germline, CDR1 DFQATT and CDR2 SNEGSKA (reference sequence). CDR3 coding DNA: TGCAGTGCTAGGGGGGGTTACAATCAGCCCCAGCATTTT. Amino acid sequence: CSARGGYNQPQHF.

The rearrangement links TRBV29-1 to TRBJ2-1; D call uncertain. Trimming pared 6 bases from V and 7 bases from J, leaving 10 bases between. This CDR3 region has 11 residues. Germline V gene lookup returns CDR1 SQVTM and CDR2 ANQGSEA. The CDR3 DNA reads as TGCAGCGTCCGCGCCCCTAATGAGCAGTTCTTC. Translated: CSVRAPNEQFF.

This clonotype occurred a few times. This chain connects TRBV7-2 to TRBJ2-3; no clear D. Germline V lookup: CDR1 SGHTA, CDR2 FQGNSA. V dropped 5 bases and J dropped 0 bases, with 15 bases sitting between them. The CDR3 contains 16 residues. Written as DNA, the CDR3 is TGTGCCAGCAGCCCGACACGGAGCAGCAGCACAGATACGCAGTATTTT. This translates into CASSPTRSSSTDTQYF.